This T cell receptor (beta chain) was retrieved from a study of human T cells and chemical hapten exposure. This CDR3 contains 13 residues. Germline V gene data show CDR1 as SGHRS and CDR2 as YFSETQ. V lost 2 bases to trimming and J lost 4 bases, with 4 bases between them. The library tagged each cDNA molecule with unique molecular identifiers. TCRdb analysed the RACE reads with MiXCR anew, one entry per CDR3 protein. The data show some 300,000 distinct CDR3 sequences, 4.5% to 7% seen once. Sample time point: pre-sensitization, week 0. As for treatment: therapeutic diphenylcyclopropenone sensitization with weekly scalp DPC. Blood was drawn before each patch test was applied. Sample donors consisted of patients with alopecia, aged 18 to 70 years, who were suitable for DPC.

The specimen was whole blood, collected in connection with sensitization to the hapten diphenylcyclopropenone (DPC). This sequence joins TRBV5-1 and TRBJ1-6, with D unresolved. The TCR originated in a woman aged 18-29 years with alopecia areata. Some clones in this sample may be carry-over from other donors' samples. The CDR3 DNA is TGCGCCAGCAGCTTAGAGTATAATTCACCCCTCCACTTT. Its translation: CASSLEYNSPLHF.